The 15 T cell receptor beta chains below all came from one sample that was sequenced in a study of shared T cell receptors in the human thymus. TCRdb keeps only in-frame clones here, not all; method: immunoSEQ multiplex PCR. The sample shows 500,000 to 750,000 clones, around 89% of them seen only once. The data also belong to a second study, concerning human thymus T cells.

Source material: thymocytes. The source is a boy younger than two with a congenital heart defect.

The rearrangement links TRBV5-6 to TRBJ1-3; 10 bases match TRBD1. After removal of 2 bases from V and 9 bases from J, the junction contained 14 bases not matched to a gene. The CDR3 totals 17 residues. Germline values: CDR1 SGHDT, CDR2 YYEEEE. The CDR3: CASSFAKPDRGLGTIYF. In nucleotides, the CDR3 is TGTGCCAGCAGCTTCGCAAAGCCAGACAGGGGGCTCGGCACCATATATTTT. The full variable domain, with the rest looked up from reference TRBV5-6 and TRBJ1-3, is DAGVTQSPTHLIKTRGQQVTLRCSPKSGHDTVSWYQQALGQGPQFIFQYYEEEERQRGNFPDRFSGHQFPNYSSELNVNALLLGDSALYLCASSFAKPDRGLGTIYFGEGSWLTVV.

The chain employs TRBV6-6 and TRBJ2-1; perhaps TRBD1 as D (6 bases). CDR1 and CDR2 (germline): MNHNY, SVGAGI (reference sequence). The germline V and J ends were trimmed by 2 bases and 8 bases, with 10 bases remaining between them. This CDR3 spans 13 amino acids. For the CDR3, the DNA is TGTGCCAGCAGTTACCCAGGGGTTGATGAGCAGTTCTTC. It is translated as CASSYPGVDEQFF.

This rearrangement joins TRBV14 to TRBJ2-7; 8 bases are a match to TRBD2. V dropped 1 base and J dropped 5; count of bases not matched to a gene: 4. In germline, CDR1 is SGHDN, CDR2 FVKESK. The CDR3 has 14 amino acids. The CDR3 DNA reads as TGTGCCAGCAGCCAAGGACTAGCGTTCCACGAGCAGTACTTC. This codes for CASSQGLAFHEQYF. Full variable domain (missing parts from reference TRBV14 and TRBJ2-7): EAGVTQFPSHSVIEKGQTVTLRCDPISGHDNLYWYRRVMGKEIKFLLHFVKESKQDESGMPNNRFLAERTGGTYSTLKVQPAELEDSGVYFCASSQGLAFHEQYFGPGTRLTVT.

This chain uses TRBV27 with TRBJ2-7; D is possibly TRBD2 (5 bases). CDR1 and CDR2 (germline): MNHEY, SMNVEV (reference sequence). V was shortened by 3 bases and J by 3 bases, with 15 bases between the two germline ends. The CDR3 runs to 15 residues. The CDR3 loop is CASSFRDKVNYEQYF. In DNA, the CDR3 is TGTGCCAGCAGTTTTCGGGATAAGGTTAACTACGAGCAGTACTTC.

This clone was seen only once. The gene calls are TRBV2 and TRBJ2-3; D might be TRBD1 (5 bases). This CDR3 region has 15 residues. The germline V gene encodes CDR1 SNHLY and CDR2 FYNNEI. V was shortened by 8 bases and J by 0 bases, with 15 bases between the two germline ends. The CDR3 here is CASPVGPSSTDTQYF. Written as DNA, the CDR3 is TGTGCCAGCCCCGTGGGGCCTTCTAGCACAGATACGCAGTATTTT.

The chain recombines TRBV7-8 with TRBJ2-1; 9 bases map to TRBD2. The CDR3 runs to 15 residues. The V gene end was trimmed by 10 bases and the J gene end by 8 bases; junction bases not matched to a gene: 15. Germline V gene data show CDR1 as SGHVS and CDR2 as FQNEAQ. CDR3 sequence: CATGCWREGPDEQFF. In DNA, the CDR3 is TGTGCCACGGGTTGTTGGCGGGAGGGCCCGGATGAGCAGTTCTTC. The whole variable domain, filled in from reference TRBV7-8 and TRBJ2-1, reads GAGVSQSPRYKVAKRGQDVALRCDPISGHVSLFWYQQALGQGPEFLTYFQNEAQLDKSGLPSDRFFAERPEGSVSTLKIQRTQQEDSAVYLCATGCWREGPDEQFFGPGTRLTVL.

The CDR3 reads CASSCYRGEVSYNEQFF. As DNA, the CDR3 is TGTGCCAGCAGCTGTTACAGGGGAGAGGTCTCCTACAATGAGCAGTTCTTC. The chain recombines TRBV5-8 with TRBJ2-1; 7 bases are a match to TRBD1. The trim removed 3 bases at V and 0 bases at J, leaving 9 bases unmatched. CDR3 size: 17 residues. Germline-derived CDR1 and CDR2 are SGHTS and YDEGEE.

This clone came up once. The rearrangement uses TRBV25-1 and TRBJ2-3; weak D call: TRBD1 (6 bases). Germline CDR1 is MGHDK and CDR2 is SYGVNS. The CDR3 runs 17 residues. With 4 bases removed from V and 1 base from J, the gap between germline ends came to 18 bases. DNA of the CDR3: TGTGCCAGCAGTGTGCAGCCAGGGGAATTCGGCACAGATACGCAGTATTTT. It codes for CASSVQPGEFGTDTQYF.

The chain employs TRBV2 and TRBJ2-1, with 7 bases lining up with TRBD2. The CDR3 is 17 amino acids. In germline, CDR1 is SNHLY, CDR2 FYNNEI. The junction had 6 bases not matched to a gene; V was cut back by 0 bases and J by 1 base. The CDR3 nucleotides read TGTGCCAGCAGTGAAGCGAGCGAGGGACTATCCTACAATGAGCAGTTCTTC. Protein sequence: CASSEASEGLSYNEQFF.

CDR3 nucleotide sequence: TGTGCTAGTGCCGTAACTCGGGACAACCACACAGATACGCAGTATTTT. Its translation: CASAVTRDNHTDTQYF. V usage is TRBV12-5 and J usage is TRBJ2-3, with a weak D call TRBD1 (6 bases). The V gene's germline CDR1 is LGHNT and CDR2 FRNRAP. V lost 7 bases and J lost 2, with 19 bases in between. The CDR3 length is 16 residues.

The chain recombines TRBV10-3 with TRBJ1-4, with D maybe TRBD1 (6 bases). The CDR3 spans 17 residues. Trimming shortened V by 2 bases and J by 0 bases, and 13 bases separated the two germline ends. Germline lookup yields CDR1 ENHRY and CDR2 SYGVKD. CDR3 sequence reads: CAISEGKGGATNEKLFF. In nucleotides, the CDR3 is TGTGCCATCAGTGAGGGAAAAGGGGGAGCAACTAATGAAAAACTGTTTTTT.

This clone was counted between two and nine times. This sequence joins TRBV15 and TRBJ2-7; TRBD2 matches 11 bases. The CDR3 sequence is 18 residues long. After removal of 5 bases from V and 0 bases from J, the junction contained 12 bases not matched to a gene. Germline V gene data show CDR1 as LNHNV and CDR2 as YYDKDF (reference sequence). CDR3: CATSSPGTSGSHSYEQYF. DNA of the CDR3: TGTGCCACCAGCTCCCCCGGGACTAGCGGTAGTCACTCCTACGAGCAGTACTTC. Filled out from reference TRBV15 and TRBJ2-7, the complete variable domain reads DAMVIQNPRYQVTQFGKPVTLSCSQTLNHNVMYWYQQKSSQAPKLLFHYYDKDFNNEADTPDNFQSRRPNTSFCFLDIRSPGLGDTAMYLCATSSPGTSGSHSYEQYFGPGTRLTVT.

The chain joins TRBV6-1 to TRBJ2-1; D possibly corresponds to TRBD1 (5 bases). Germline values: CDR1 MNHNS, CDR2 SASEGT. The CDR3 totals 16 residues. V gave up 3 bases and J gave up 0 bases, with 12 bases separating them. CDR3 nucleotide sequence: TGTGCCAGCAGTGACCCCAGGGTGAGCTCCTACAATGAGCAGTTCTTC. Protein sequence: CASSDPRVSSYNEQFF.

The rearrangement links TRBV4-3 to TRBJ2-7, with 10 bases lining up with TRBD2. CDR3 length: 16 amino acids. Looked up from germline, CDR1 is LGHNA and CDR2 is YSLEER. The V segment lost 0 bases and the J segment 3 bases; nucleotides outside the gene matches: 5. CDR3 region: CASSQDPSGRIYEQYF. CDR3 in DNA: TGCGCCAGCAGCCAAGATCCTAGCGGGAGAATCTACGAGCAGTACTTC.

This chain uses TRBV30 with TRBJ2-2, with TRBD2 matching over 8 bases. J was trimmed by 5 bases and V by 0 bases; bases with no gene match: 17. In germline, CDR1 is GTSNPN, CDR2 SVGIG (reference sequence). CDR3 size: 19 residues. The CDR3 loop reads CAWSVIGGSGIGWTGELFF. Written as DNA, the CDR3 is TGTGCCTGGAGTGTAATCGGGGGTAGCGGGATCGGGTGGACCGGGGAGCTGTTTTTT.